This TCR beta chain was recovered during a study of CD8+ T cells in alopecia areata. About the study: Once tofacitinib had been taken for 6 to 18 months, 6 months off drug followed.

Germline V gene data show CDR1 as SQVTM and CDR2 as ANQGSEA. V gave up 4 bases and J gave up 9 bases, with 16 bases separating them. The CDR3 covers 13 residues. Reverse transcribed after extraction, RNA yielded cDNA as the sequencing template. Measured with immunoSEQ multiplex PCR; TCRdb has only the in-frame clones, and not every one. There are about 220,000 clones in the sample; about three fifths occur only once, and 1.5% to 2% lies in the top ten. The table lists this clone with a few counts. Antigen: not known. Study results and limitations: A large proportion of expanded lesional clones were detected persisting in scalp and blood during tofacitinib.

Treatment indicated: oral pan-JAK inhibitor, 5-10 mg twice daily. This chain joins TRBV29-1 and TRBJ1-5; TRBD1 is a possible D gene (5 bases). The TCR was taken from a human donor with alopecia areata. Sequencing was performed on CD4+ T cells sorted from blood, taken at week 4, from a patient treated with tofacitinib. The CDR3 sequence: CSVGDGFFGPQHF. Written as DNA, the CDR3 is TGCAGCGTTGGGGACGGGTTTTTTGGGCCCCAGCATTTT.